This T cell receptor beta chain was sequenced during a study of T-cell reconstitution after alpha-beta-depleted transplantation in children. Per germline, CDR1 SGHTA and CDR2 FQGTGA. V lost 4 bases to trimming and J lost 4 bases; unmatched junction nucleotides: 4. The CDR3 consists of 15 residues. Unique molecular identifiers tagged the TCRbeta library. TCRdb re-analysed the PCR reads in MiXCR, keeping a single row per CDR3 protein. The table records around 480,000 distinct CDR3 sequences, less than 35% of them present only once. Sequencing used PBMCs from the stem cell graft donor, obtained from the stem cell graft. The receptor was derived from a human donor who donated a stem cell graft to a child with aplastic anemia. J is TRBJ2-1 and V is TRBV7-3; 10 bases line up with TRBD2. CDR3 sequence reads: CASSSLAGAYNEQFF. For the CDR3, the DNA is TGTGCCAGCAGCTCTCTAGCGGGAGCTTACAATGAGCAGTTCTTC.